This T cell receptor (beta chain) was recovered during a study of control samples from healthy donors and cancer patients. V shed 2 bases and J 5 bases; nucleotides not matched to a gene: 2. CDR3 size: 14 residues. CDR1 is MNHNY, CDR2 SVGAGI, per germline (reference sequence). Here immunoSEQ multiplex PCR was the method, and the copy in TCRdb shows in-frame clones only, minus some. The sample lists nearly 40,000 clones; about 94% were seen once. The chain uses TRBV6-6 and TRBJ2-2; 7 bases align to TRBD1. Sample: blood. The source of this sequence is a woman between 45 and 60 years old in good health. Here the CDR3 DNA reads TGTGCCAGCAGTTACCGGGACAGAACCGGGGAGCTGTTTTTT. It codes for CASSYRDRTGELFF.